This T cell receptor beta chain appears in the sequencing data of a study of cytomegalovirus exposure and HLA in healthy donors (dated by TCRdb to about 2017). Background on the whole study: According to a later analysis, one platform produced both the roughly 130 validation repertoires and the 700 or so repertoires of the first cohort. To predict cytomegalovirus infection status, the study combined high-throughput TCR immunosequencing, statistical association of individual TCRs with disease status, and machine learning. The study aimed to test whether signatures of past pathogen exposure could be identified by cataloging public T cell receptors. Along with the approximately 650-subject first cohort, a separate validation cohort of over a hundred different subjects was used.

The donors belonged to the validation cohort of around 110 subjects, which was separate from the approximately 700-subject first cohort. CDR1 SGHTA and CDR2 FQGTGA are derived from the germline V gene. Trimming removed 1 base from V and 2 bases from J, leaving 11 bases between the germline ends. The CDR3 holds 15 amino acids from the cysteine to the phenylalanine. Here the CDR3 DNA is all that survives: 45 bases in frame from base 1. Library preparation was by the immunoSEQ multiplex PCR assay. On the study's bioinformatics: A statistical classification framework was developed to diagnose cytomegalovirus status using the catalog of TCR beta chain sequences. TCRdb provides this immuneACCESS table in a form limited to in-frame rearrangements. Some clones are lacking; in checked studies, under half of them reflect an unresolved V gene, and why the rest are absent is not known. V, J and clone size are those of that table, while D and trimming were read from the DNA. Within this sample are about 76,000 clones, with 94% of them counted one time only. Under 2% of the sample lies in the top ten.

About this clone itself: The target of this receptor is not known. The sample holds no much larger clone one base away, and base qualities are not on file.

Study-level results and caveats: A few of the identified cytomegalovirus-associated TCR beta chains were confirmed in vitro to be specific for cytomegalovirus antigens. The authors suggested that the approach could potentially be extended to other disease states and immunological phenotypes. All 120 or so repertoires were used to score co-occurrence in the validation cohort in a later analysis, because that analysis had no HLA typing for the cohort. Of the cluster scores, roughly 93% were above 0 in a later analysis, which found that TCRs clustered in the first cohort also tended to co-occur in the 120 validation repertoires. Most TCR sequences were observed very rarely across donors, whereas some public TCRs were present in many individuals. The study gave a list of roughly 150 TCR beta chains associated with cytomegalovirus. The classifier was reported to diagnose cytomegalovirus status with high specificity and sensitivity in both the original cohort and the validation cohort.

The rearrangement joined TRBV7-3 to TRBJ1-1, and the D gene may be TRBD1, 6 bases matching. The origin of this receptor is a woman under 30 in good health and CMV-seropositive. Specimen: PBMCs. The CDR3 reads CASSLMQGSNTEAFF. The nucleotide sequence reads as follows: TGTGCCAGCAGCTTAATGCAGGGGTCTAACACTGAAGCTTTCTTT.